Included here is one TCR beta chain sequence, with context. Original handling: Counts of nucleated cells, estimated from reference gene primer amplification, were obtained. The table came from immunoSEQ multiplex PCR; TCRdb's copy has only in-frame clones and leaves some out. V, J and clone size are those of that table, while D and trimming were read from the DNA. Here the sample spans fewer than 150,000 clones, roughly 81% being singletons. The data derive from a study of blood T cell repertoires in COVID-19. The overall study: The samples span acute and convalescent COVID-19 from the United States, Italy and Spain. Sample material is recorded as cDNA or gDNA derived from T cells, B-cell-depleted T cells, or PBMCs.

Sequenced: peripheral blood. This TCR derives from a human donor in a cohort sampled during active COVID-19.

The CDR3 coding sequence is TGTGCCAGCAGTTCTCCTGGACAGGGGGCAGTTGGTGGCTACACCTTC. Its translation is CASSSPGQGAVGGYTF. This sequence joins TRBV5-5 and TRBJ1-2; 11 bases agree with TRBD1. Germline V gene sequence: CDR1 SGHKS, CDR2 YYEKEE (reference sequence). The V segment lost 5 bases and the J segment 7 bases; nucleotides outside the gene matches: 13. This CDR3 is built from 16 residues.